This TCR beta chain was retrieved from a study of blood T cell repertoires in COVID-19. V lost 0 bases and J 4 bases, leaving 23 bases between the germline ends. The CDR3 has 19 residues. The germline V gene has CDR1 KGHSH and CDR2 LQKENI. Measured with immunoSEQ multiplex PCR; TCRdb has only the in-frame clones, and not every one. The table includes 200,000 to 250,000 clones, 80% to 85% detected once. V gene TRBV18 combines with J gene TRBJ2-3; a weak D match, TRBD2 (6 bases). The origin of this receptor is an elderly woman with COVID-19, enrolled during active disease. Sequencing used peripheral blood. The CDR3 protein is CASSPPGGGIGRPADTQYF. CDR3 DNA sequence: TGTGCCAGCTCACCACCGGGTGGAGGGATCGGGCGGCCCGCAGATACGCAGTATTTT.